The rows below give T cell receptor beta chains drawn from one sample of a study of vaccination and CD4 T cells after COVID-19. These TCRs' antigens remain unknown. A single record per CDR3 protein comes from TCRdb applying MiXCR to the PCR reads. The repertoire holds 20,000 to 25,000 distinct CDR3 sequences, with approximately 44% as singletons. Sequenced here: CD4+ T cells from blood, cultured in vitro, sampled before SARS-CoV-2 vaccination. These receptors originate from a human donor who received a COVID-19 vaccine. Each CDR3 is given with its conserved first and last residue. D genes are given only for firm matches. Rows may omit the clone size; those that give it use once, few, many or a size class.

V gene	J gene	clone size	D gene	CDR3 protein	CDR3 DNA
TRBV7-9	TRBJ1-1	-	-	CASSLALRTQAEAFF	TGTGCCAGCAGCTTAGCGCTGAGGACACAAGCTGAAGCTTTCTTT
TRBV12-3/TRBV12-4	TRBJ1-1	-	-	CASSLSGGRTEAFF	TGTGCCAGCAGTTTATCGGGGGGCCGCACTGAAGCTTTCTTT
TRBV25-1	TRBJ2-7	few	-	CASSVGDPAYEQYF	TGTGCCAGCAGTGTCGGGGACCCCGCCTACGAGCAGTACTTC
TRBV20-1	TRBJ2-4	-	TRBD2	CSARGGLAGPIAKNIQYF	TGCAGTGCTAGAGGGGGACTAGCGGGGCCTATAGCCAAAAACATTCAGTACTTC
TRBV11-3	TRBJ2-5	-	-	CASSDMGFETQYF	TGTGCCAGCAGCGACATGGGGTTCGAGACCCAGTACTTC
TRBV6-1	TRBJ1-2	few	TRBD1	CASSRQGKSGYGYTF	TGTGCCAGCAGCCGACAGGGGAAGAGTGGCTATGGCTACACCTTC
TRBV7-2	TRBJ1-2	few	-	CASSPPIDRSGYTF	TGTGCCAGCAGCCCCCCCATCGACAGATCCGGCTACACCTTC
TRBV12-3/TRBV12-4	TRBJ1-5	-	TRBD1	CASSLNADRGEQPQHF	TGTGCCAGCAGTTTAAACGCGGACAGGGGTGAACAGCCCCAGCATTTT
TRBV27	TRBJ1-2	-	-	CASSLRFDSPPNYGYTF	TGTGCCAGCAGTTTAAGGTTCGACAGCCCACCTAACTATGGCTACACCTTC
TRBV6-1	TRBJ1-6	few	TRBD1	CASRMQGGNSPLHF	TGTGCCAGCAGGATGCAGGGGGGCAATTCACCCCTCCACTTT
TRBV7-3	TRBJ2-1	-	-	CASSQQGNEQFF	TGTGCCAGCAGCCAACAGGGCAATGAGCAGTTCTTC
TRBV11-3	TRBJ2-5	-	TRBD1	CASSLALDRGQETQYF	TGTGCCAGCAGCTTAGCTTTGGACAGGGGGCAAGAGACCCAGTACTTC
TRBV24-1	TRBJ2-3	-	-	CARGWGEPSTDTQYF	TGTGCCCGCGGATGGGGGGAACCCAGCACAGATACGCAGTATTTT
TRBV11-3	TRBJ1-6	-	-	CASSLDMTGYSPLHF	TGTGCCAGCAGCTTAGATATGACAGGTTATTCACCCCTCCACTTT
TRBV6-2/TRBV6-3	TRBJ2-7	-	TRBD1	CASSGGQGQYF	TGTGCCAGCAGTGGGGGACAGGGGCAGTACTTC
TRBV7-9	TRBJ2-7	few	TRBD2	CASSFLGTSDSYEQYF	TGTGCCAGCAGCTTCCTAGGGACTAGCGACTCCTACGAGCAGTACTTC
TRBV7-9	TRBJ2-3	-	-	CASSLDEDTQYF	TGTGCCAGCAGCTTAGATGAAGATACGCAGTATTTT
TRBV6-1	TRBJ2-2	-	TRBD1	CASSDTGGFDTGELFF	TGTGCCAGCAGTGATACAGGGGGCTTTGACACCGGGGAGCTGTTTTTT
TRBV4-2	TRBJ1-6	-	TRBD1	CASSQEGTGVSSPLHF	TGTGCCAGCAGCCAGGAGGGCACAGGGGTCAGTTCACCCCTCCACTTT
TRBV7-9	TRBJ1-5	few	-	CASSSGDGGNQPQHF	TGTGCCAGCAGCTCGGGCGACGGAGGCAATCAGCCCCAGCATTTT
TRBV18	TRBJ1-1	few	TRBD1	CASSPDRGVETEAFF	TGTGCCAGCTCACCGGACAGGGGCGTCGAGACTGAAGCTTTCTTT
TRBV14	TRBJ2-5	-	TRBD2	CASSQGLAGLETQYF	TGTGCCAGCAGCCAGGGACTAGCGGGGCTAGAGACCCAGTACTTC
TRBV7-9	TRBJ2-3	few	TRBD2	CASSSPAGGGTDTQYF	TGTGCCAGCAGCTCTCCGGCGGGGGGGGGCACAGATACGCAGTATTTT
TRBV20-1	TRBJ2-4	-	TRBD2	CSARDGAGGGNIQYF	TGCAGTGCTAGAGATGGAGCGGGGGGTGGAAACATTCAGTACTTC
TRBV6-1	TRBJ2-5	few	-	CASSEARGNGETQYF	TGTGCCAGCAGTGAGGCGCGGGGAAACGGCGAGACCCAGTACTTC
TRBV20-1	TRBJ1-1	few	-	CSARDPGAKPSGLAFF	TGCAGTGCTAGAGATCCGGGGGCCAAGCCTAGTGGGTTAGCTTTCTTT
TRBV2	TRBJ2-5	few	-	CASSAGWRAQETQYF	TGTGCCAGCAGTGCGGGTTGGAGGGCCCAAGAGACCCAGTACTTC
TRBV20-1	TRBJ1-6	-	TRBD1	CSAREGDRGGSPLHF	TGCAGTGCTAGAGAGGGGGACAGGGGCGGCTCACCCCTCCACTTT
TRBV2	TRBJ1-2	few	-	CASSRTAGGGYTF	TGTGCCAGCAGCAGGACGGCAGGCGGAGGCTACACCTTC
TRBV27	TRBJ2-5	-	TRBD2	CASSLGSLAVQETQYF	TGTGCCAGCAGTTTAGGCTCCCTAGCGGTACAAGAGACCCAGTACTTC
TRBV20-1	TRBJ2-2	-	-	CSVPLPGTGELFF	TGCAGTGTTCCTCTTCCTGGGACCGGGGAGCTGTTTTTT
TRBV24-1	TRBJ2-5	few	TRBD1	CATSDPGQGAIETQYF	TGTGCCACCAGTGACCCGGGACAGGGGGCGATAGAGACCCAGTACTTC
TRBV19	TRBJ1-2	few	-	CASSPSYGYSGYTF	TGTGCCAGTAGTCCCTCGTACGGGTACAGTGGCTACACCTTC
TRBV20-1	TRBJ1-2	few	-	CSASRTGGYTF	TGCAGTGCCAGCCGGACGGGTGGCTACACCTTC
TRBV30	TRBJ1-3	few	-	CAWSLARAGNTIYF	TGTGCCTGGAGTCTCGCGAGGGCTGGAAACACCATATATTTT
TRBV20-1	TRBJ2-3	-	-	CSAIRVGGAYTDTQYF	TGCAGTGCTATTAGAGTGGGCGGGGCTTACACAGATACGCAGTATTTT
TRBV6-1	TRBJ1-6	-	-	CASSESPVGQYNSPLHF	TGTGCCAGCAGTGAAAGTCCTGTAGGACAGTATAATTCACCCCTCCACTTT
TRBV15	TRBJ2-7	few	-	CATSINRVGNEQYF	TGTGCCACCAGCATAAACAGGGTAGGAAACGAGCAGTACTTC
TRBV20-1	TRBJ2-3	few	-	CSLGRGTDTQYF	TGCAGTCTGGGGCGCGGAACAGATACGCAGTATTTT
TRBV6-1	TRBJ1-1	-	-	CASSEERAANTEAFF	TGTGCCAGCAGTGAAGAAAGGGCGGCGAACACTGAAGCTTTCTTT
TRBV6-1	TRBJ1-1	-	-	CASAHRLNTEAFF	TGTGCCAGCGCGCACAGACTAAACACTGAAGCTTTCTTT
TRBV20-1	TRBJ2-1	-	-	CSARSDSSYNEQFF	TGCAGTGCTAGATCGGATTCCTCCTACAATGAGCAGTTCTTC
TRBV7-8	TRBJ1-1	-	-	CASSFATGTEAFF	TGTGCCAGCAGCTTCGCTACAGGCACTGAAGCTTTCTTT
TRBV5-4	TRBJ2-5	-	-	CASSLGSGRQETQYF	TGTGCCAGCAGCTTGGGATCAGGGCGCCAAGAGACCCAGTACTTC
TRBV10-2	TRBJ2-3	-	TRBD2	CASSESARTSGGPIPYTDTQYF	TGCGCCAGCAGTGAAAGCGCCAGGACTAGCGGGGGGCCCATTCCATACACAGATACGCAGTATTTT
TRBV6-1	TRBJ1-3	-	TRBD1	CASSPWTGETGNTIYF	TGTGCCAGCAGTCCTTGGACAGGGGAAACTGGAAACACCATATATTTT
TRBV4-2	TRBJ1-2	-	TRBD1	CASSQDLTGIYGYTF	TGTGCCAGCAGCCAGGACTTGACAGGGATCTATGGCTACACCTTC